This T cell receptor beta chain was sequenced for a study of control samples from healthy donors and cancer patients. Profiled with immunoSEQ multiplex PCR; TCRdb holds only in-frame clones, not every one. The sample includes approximately 150,000 clones, 75% to 95% of them seen just once. The CDR3 extends over 14 amino acids. V trimming: 4 bases; J trimming: 4 bases; junction bases outside the gene matches: 8. Germline CDR1 is SGDLS and CDR2 is YYNGEE. This sequence joins TRBV9 and TRBJ2-7; 7 nucleotides match TRBD1. This sequence originates from a young man in good health. Sequencing was carried out using blood. The CDR3 nucleotides read TGTGCCAGCAGCCCGTGGGACAGCGCATACGAGCAGTACTTC. Translation gives CASSPWDSAYEQYF. The full variable domain, its missing parts supplied by reference TRBV9 and TRBJ2-7, is DSGVTQTPKHLITATGQRVTLRCSPRSGDLSVYWYQQSLDQGLQFLIQYYNGEERAKGNILERFSAQQFPDLHSELNLSSLELGDSALYFCASSPWDSAYEQYFGPGTRLTVT.